This is a list of T cell receptor beta chains from one sample in a study of post-analysis software for immune sequencing data. TCRdb analysed the PCR reads with MiXCR anew, one entry per CDR3 protein. The sample records approximately 160,000 distinct CDR3 sequences, approximately 30% being singletons. The sample taken for sequencing was blood. These receptor sequences come from a girl aged 5 to 17 with multiple sclerosis. The CDR3 runs from the conserved cysteine through the conserved F or W. D genes are given only for firm matches. Clone size is stated in some rows and not others, as once, few, many or a class when expanded.

j_call d_call clone_size v_call cdr3_nt cdr3_aa
TRBJ1-1 . many TRBV5-1 TGCGCCAGCAGCTTGGACGGGACTGAAGCTTTCTTT CASSLDGTEAFF
TRBJ1-1 TRBD1 . TRBV6-5 TGTGCCAGCAGTCGGGACAGGGGGCGAGCCGCTGAAGCTTTCTTT CASSRDRGRAAEAFF
TRBJ2-5 . many TRBV5-1 TGCGCCAGCAGCCCCACCGTCGGGGTTGGAGAGACCCAGTACTTC CASSPTVGVGETQYF
TRBJ2-1 . many TRBV30 TGTGCCTGGAGTGTCGGGCGGGCCAGCTCCTACAATGAGCAGTTCTTC CAWSVGRASSYNEQFF
TRBJ2-4 . . TRBV29-1 TGCAGCGGCGGGACCCCAGGGGTAGAGGACATTCAGTACTTC CSGGTPGVEDIQYF
TRBJ2-7 . . TRBV7-9 TGTGCCAGCAGCTCCCCCCCGGGACCCTACGAGCAGTACTTC CASSSPPGPYEQYF
TRBJ1-1 . . TRBV13 TGTGCCAGCAGCTTACGATCACAGCTGAACACTGAAGCTTTCTTT CASSLRSQLNTEAFF
TRBJ2-5 . many TRBV6-2/TRBV6-3 TGTGCCAGCAGTCGCCGGGACACTAGGAGGGAGACCCAGTACTTC CASSRRDTRRETQYF
TRBJ2-7 TRBD1 many TRBV5-1 TGCGCCAGCAGCCCAGGGGGCGCGTACGAGCAGTACTTC CASSPGGAYEQYF
TRBJ1-5 . many TRBV12-3/TRBV12-4 TGTGCCAGCACCCCCGGGAGCGGGAATCAGCCCCAGCATTTT CASTPGSGNQPQHF
TRBJ2-5 . many TRBV20-1 TGCAGTGCTAGAGGCCTCCAAGAGACCCAGTACTTC CSARGLQETQYF
TRBJ2-5 . . TRBV20-1 TGCAGTGCCACCACCACCGTCCGCAATGAGCAGTACTTC CSATTTVRNEQYF
TRBJ1-4 TRBD1 many TRBV20-1 TGCAGTGCTATTCGGACAGGACGAGGGGAAAAACTGTTTTTT CSAIRTGRGEKLFF
TRBJ2-3 TRBD2 many TRBV4-1 TGCGCCAGCAGCCAAGATCTCGCTAGCGGGACAGATACGCAGTATTTT CASSQDLASGTDTQYF
TRBJ2-1 . few TRBV3-1 TGTGCCAGCAGCCAAGACCCCCAGGGCTACAATGAGCAGTTCTTC CASSQDPQGYNEQFF
TRBJ2-7 TRBD1 many TRBV5-5 TGTGCCAGCAGCATCGACAGGGGTGGCCTAAAGCAGTACTTC CASSIDRGGLKQYF
TRBJ2-2 . few TRBV12-3/TRBV12-4 TGTGCCAGCAGGCCCCGAGGGGGCACCGGGGAGCTGTTTTTT CASRPRGGTGELFF
TRBJ2-5 . few TRBV28 TGTGCCAGCAGTTCAGGCCGCAGGATGGGGGAAAGAGAGACCCAGTACTTC CASSSGRRMGERETQYF
TRBJ2-5 TRBD2 . TRBV3-1 TGTGCCAGCAGCCAACAAAAGACTAGCGGAGAGACCCAGTACTTC CASSQQKTSGETQYF
TRBJ2-2 . few TRBV11-2 TGTGCCAGCAGCTCGACCCGGAGCTCCAACGCCGGGGAGCTGTTTTTT CASSSTRSSNAGELFF
TRBJ2-1 . few TRBV9 TGTGCCAGCAGCGCCCCCCTAGAGGACCACTACAATGAGCAGTTCTTC CASSAPLEDHYNEQFF
TRBJ1-4 . many TRBV12-3/TRBV12-4 TGTGCCAGCAGACCCGGACCAACTAATGAAAAACTGTTTTTT CASRPGPTNEKLFF
TRBJ2-5 . many TRBV10-3 TGTGCCATCAGTGAAGCGGGAGAGACCCAGTACTTC CAISEAGETQYF
TRBJ2-5 . . TRBV11-2 TGTGCCAGCAGAATGGGACAACTTAGGTACTTC CASRMGQLRYF
TRBJ1-1 TRBD1 once TRBV27 TGTGCCAGCAGTTCACAGGGGGATTACACTGAAGCTTTCTTT CASSSQGDYTEAFF
TRBJ2-1 . . TRBV20-1 TGCAGTGCTAGAGATTGGAAAGGAGATGAGCAGTTCTTC CSARDWKGDEQFF
TRBJ1-4 . once TRBV2 TGTGCCAGCAGTCCCTTGGGGGGGTATAATGAAAAACTGTTTTTT CASSPLGGYNEKLFF
TRBJ2-7 . . TRBV27 TGTGCCAACCAGCGTTGGGGTCAGCGTTTTTACGAGCAGTACTTC CANQRWGQRFYEQYF
TRBJ2-2 TRBD2 . TRBV11-2 TGTGCCAGCAGCGCGCTAGCGGTGTCCACCGGGGAGCTGTTTTTT CASSALAVSTGELFF
TRBJ1-1 . . TRBV12-3/TRBV12-4 TGTGCCAGCAGCTATGTAGTAGGAACTGAAGCTTTCTTT CASSYVVGTEAFF
TRBJ2-7 . many TRBV20-1 TGCAGTGCTAGGAGGGGGGGAACGGACGAGCAGTACTTC CSARRGGTDEQYF
TRBJ2-7 . . TRBV7-6 TGTGCCAGCAGCTTAGGGGGGGCGGGGACCTCCTACGAGCAGTACTTC CASSLGGAGTSYEQYF
TRBJ2-6 . many TRBV3-1 TGTGCCAGCAGCCAAGTGCCTGGGGCCAACGTCCTGACTTTC CASSQVPGANVLTF
TRBJ2-1 . many TRBV5-1 TGCGCCAGCAGCTCCCTTTTCGGGAATGAGCAGTTCTTC CASSSLFGNEQFF
TRBJ2-7 . . TRBV7-2 TGTGCCAGCAGCAGGGATTCGTCGGTCTCCTACGAGCAGTACTTC CASSRDSSVSYEQYF
TRBJ1-2 . many TRBV29-1 TGCAGCGCTACCGTCACCTCGACAGGCGGAGATGGCTACACCTTC CSATVTSTGGDGYTF
TRBJ2-1 . . TRBV11-2 TGTGCCAGCAGCCCCATCAGCACGCCGGGATACAATGAGCAGTTCTTC CASSPISTPGYNEQFF
TRBJ2-3 . . TRBV7-2 TGTGCCAGCAGCTTAGTAGCCGAACTCCACACAGATACGCAGTATTTT CASSLVAELHTDTQYF
TRBJ1-6 . . TRBV6-5 TGTACCAGCAGTTCAGGTTCACCCCTCCACTTT CTSSSGSPLHF
TRBJ2-3 TRBD2 many TRBV20-1 TGCAGTGCTAGACTAGCGGGCGGCGGGAGCACAGATACGCAGTATTTT CSARLAGGGSTDTQYF
TRBJ2-5 . . TRBV28 TGTGCCAGCAAAAGGACCAGGGATGAGCAGTACTTC CASKRTRDEQYF
TRBJ2-5 . few TRBV7-9 TGTGCCAGCAGCTTAGACGGACAAGAGACCCAGTACTTC CASSLDGQETQYF
TRBJ1-2 TRBD1 many TRBV29-1 TGCAGCCTTCTTGGGACAGGGGGCTACACCTTC CSLLGTGGYTF